These T cell receptor beta chains were read from a single sample in a study of cytomegalovirus exposure and HLA in healthy donors. Only in-frame clones appear in the TCRdb table, and some are missing; sequencing was by immunoSEQ multiplex PCR. Of approximately 160,000 clones in the sample, 70% to 80% were seen once. The specimen was PBMCs. All receptors derive from a man younger than 35 in good health and CMV-seropositive. Both conserved end residues are part of each CDR3. A D gene is named only where the DNA matches it firmly. A clone size is listed for some rows: how often the clone was seen (once, few, many), or a class if it is expanded.

v_gene	j_gene	abundance	d_gene	CDR3aa	CDR3nt
TRBV7-9	TRBJ1-1	.	.	CASSLDGSGTEAFF	TGTGCCAGCAGCTTAGATGGGTCGGGGACTGAAGCTTTCTTT
TRBV5-1	TRBJ2-7	once	TRBD1	CASSLEDRTSDEQYF	TGCGCCAGCAGCTTGGAGGACAGGACCTCGGACGAGCAGTACTTC
TRBV28	TRBJ2-7	few	TRBD1	CASSFEGQGWF	TGTGCCAGCAGTTTCGAGGGACAGGGATGGTTC
TRBV2	TRBJ2-1	.	TRBD2	CASTSGPYNEQFF	TGTGCCAGTACTAGCGGCCCCTACAATGAGCAGTTCTTC
TRBV28	TRBJ1-1	.	TRBD1	CASRLSPGTGGTEAFF	TGTGCCAGCAGACTATCCCCCGGGACAGGGGGGACTGAAGCTTTCTTT
TRBV15	TRBJ1-4	few	.	CATSRDGPLAGEKLFF	TGTGCCACCAGCAGAGATGGGCCCTTAGCGGGGGAAAAACTGTTTTTT
TRBV7-2	TRBJ2-1	.	.	CASTLSVGANEQFF	TGTGCCAGCACCCTTTCGGTTGGAGCCAATGAGCAGTTCTTC
TRBV7-9	TRBJ1-1	.	TRBD1	CASSQGAAEAFF	TGTGCCAGCAGCCAGGGGGCAGCTGAAGCTTTCTTT
TRBV28	TRBJ1-5	once	.	CASTLTGDSNQPQHF	TGTGCCAGCACCTTGACAGGAGATAGCAATCAGCCCCAGCATTTT
TRBV5-1	TRBJ2-1	.	TRBD1	CASSLSAGGNEQFF	TGCGCCAGCAGCTTGTCCGCAGGGGGCAATGAGCAGTTCTTC
TRBV5-4	TRBJ1-2	.	.	CASSLAGGADGYTF	TGTGCCAGCAGCTTGGCCGGTGGGGCTGATGGCTACACCTTC
TRBV4-1	TRBJ2-1	.	.	CASRSSGGPYNEQFF	TGCGCCAGCAGGTCAAGTGGGGGCCCCTACAATGAGCAGTTCTTC
TRBV5-1	TRBJ1-4	few	TRBD1	CASSQGTDEKLFF	TGCGCCAGCAGCCAGGGGACAGACGAAAAACTGTTTTTT
TRBV7-6	TRBJ1-2	.	.	CASSPTGNYGYTF	TGTGCCAGCAGCCCCACAGGGAACTATGGCTACACCTTC
TRBV6-1	TRBJ2-3	.	TRBD1	CASSIGVRGTDTQYF	TGTGCCAGCAGTATTGGCGTCAGGGGGACAGATACGCAGTATTTT
TRBV2	TRBJ2-1	.	.	CASSEMGLSGLGNNEQFF	TGTGCCAGCAGTGAGATGGGGCTGAGCGGGTTGGGCAACAATGAGCAGTTCTTC
TRBV5-4	TRBJ1-1	few	.	CASNLELNTEAFF	TGTGCCAGCAACCTCGAACTTAACACTGAAGCTTTCTTT
TRBV5-1	TRBJ2-2	few	TRBD1	CASSLGQGTGELFF	TGCGCCAGCAGCTTGGGACAGGGGACCGGGGAGCTGTTTTTT
TRBV7-8	TRBJ2-5	.	.	CASSSPTSTPRQETQYF	TGTGCCAGCAGCTCCCCCACTAGTACACCCCGTCAAGAGACCCAGTACTTC
TRBV19	TRBJ2-2	.	.	CADRRNRPANTGELFF	TGTGCCGATAGACGGAACAGGCCAGCGAACACCGGGGAGCTGTTTTTT
TRBV28	TRBJ1-5	.	.	CASSFGRVGGQPQHF	TGTGCCAGCAGCTTCGGCAGGGTAGGGGGTCAGCCCCAGCATTTT
TRBV28	TRBJ2-7	.	.	CASSPPGRDEQYF	TGTGCCAGCAGCCCCCCTGGGAGAGACGAGCAGTACTTC
TRBV13	TRBJ2-7	.	TRBD1	CASSPAGTGDYEQYF	TGTGCCAGCAGCCCGGCCGGGACAGGGGACTACGAGCAGTACTTC
TRBV7-2	TRBJ2-7	.	TRBD2	CASSPTSGGSYEQYF	TGTGCCAGCAGCCCCACTAGCGGGGGCTCCTACGAGCAGTACTTC
TRBV19	TRBJ1-5	.	.	CASTPGAGGGWPQHF	TGTGCCAGTACCCCGGGTGCGGGGGGGGGATGGCCCCAGCATTTT
TRBV6-1	TRBJ1-1	.	.	CASSAGVTEAFF	TGTGCCAGCAGTGCAGGGGTGACTGAAGCTTTCTTT
TRBV6-5	TRBJ2-7	.	.	CASSYQYKPSSYEQYF	TGTGCCAGCAGTTACCAGTACAAACCAAGTTCCTACGAGCAGTACTTC
TRBV19	TRBJ1-4	once	TRBD1	CASTAIRGLDEKLFF	TGTGCCAGTACTGCGATCAGGGGGCTGGATGAAAAACTGTTTTTT
TRBV6-4	TRBJ1-1	.	.	CASSDSRGVEAFF	TGTGCCAGCAGTGACTCCAGGGGAGTTGAAGCTTTCTTT
TRBV5-4	TRBJ2-7	.	.	CASSFYDRPYPYEQYF	TGTGCCAGCAGCTTTTATGACAGGCCGTACCCCTACGAGCAGTACTTC
TRBV4-1	TRBJ1-1	.	TRBD1	CASSQEPGTGFPDTEAFF	TGCGCCAGCAGCCAAGAACCCGGGACAGGGTTCCCTGACACTGAAGCTTTCTTT
TRBV5-1	TRBJ1-1	.	TRBD1	CASSLKRSTGGRNTEAFF	TGCGCCAGCAGCTTGAAGCGTTCGACAGGGGGAAGGAACACTGAAGCTTTCTTT
TRBV13	TRBJ1-3	.	.	CASSLGRGSGNTIYF	TGTGCCAGCAGCTTAGGCAGGGGTTCTGGAAACACCATATATTTT
TRBV7-8	TRBJ2-7	once	TRBD2	CASSSRTSAMTYEQYF	TGTGCCAGCAGCTCCCGGACTAGCGCGATGACCTACGAGCAGTACTTC
TRBV5-1	TRBJ2-5	.	.	CASSATWGLQGGGRSGQETQYF	TGCGCCAGCAGCGCTACTTGGGGGCTCCAGGGAGGCGGGAGATCTGGGCAAGAGACCCAGTACTTC
TRBV5-1	TRBJ2-1	few	TRBD2	CASSTGLVGGNEQFF	TGCGCCAGCAGCACGGGACTAGTGGGGGGAAATGAGCAGTTCTTC
TRBV10-2	TRBJ2-7	.	TRBD2	CASLGGGPAGVYEQYF	TGCGCCAGCTTAGGGGGGGGACCAGCGGGAGTTTACGAGCAGTACTTC
TRBV4-2	TRBJ1-1	.	TRBD1	CASSQGQGYTEAFF	TGTGCCAGCAGCCAAGGACAGGGGTACACTGAAGCTTTCTTT
TRBV5-1	TRBJ2-7	few	TRBD1	CASSLPTGGINEQYF	TGCGCCAGCAGCCTACCGACAGGGGGTATAAACGAGCAGTACTTC
TRBV27	TRBJ1-1	.	.	CASSYVLGTEAFF	TGTGCCAGCAGTTATGTCCTCGGCACTGAAGCTTTCTTT
TRBV14	TRBJ1-3	.	TRBD1	CASSLTGVLSGNTIYF	TGTGCCAGCAGCCTCACAGGGGTCTTATCTGGAAACACCATATATTTT
TRBV6-5	TRBJ2-7	.	.	CASSYSIQPPYEQYF	TGTGCCAGCAGTTACTCGATACAGCCGCCCTACGAGCAGTACTTC
TRBV4-1	TRBJ1-1	.	TRBD1	CASSQAAGQGKANTEAFF	TGCGCCAGCAGCCAAGCCGCCGGACAGGGAAAGGCGAACACTGAAGCTTTCTTT
TRBV28	TRBJ1-1	once	.	CASTMYKEVNTEAFF	TGTGCCAGTACAATGTATAAAGAGGTGAACACTGAAGCTTTCTTT
TRBV5-6	TRBJ1-5	few	.	CASSLVARGGQPQHF	TGTGCCAGCAGCTTGGTGGCACGGGGAGGGCAGCCCCAGCATTTT
TRBV5-4	TRBJ2-1	.	.	CASSLGTSDEQFF	TGTGCCAGCAGCTTGGGAACAAGCGATGAGCAGTTCTTC
TRBV5-1	TRBJ1-2	.	.	CASSVQGGNGYTF	TGCGCCAGCAGCGTCCAGGGAGGTAATGGCTACACCTTC
TRBV9	TRBJ2-1	.	TRBD2	CASSVGGTSNNEQFF	TGTGCCAGCAGCGTAGGGGGGACTAGCAACAATGAGCAGTTCTTC
TRBV2	TRBJ1-5	.	.	CASSGSDLPQHF	TGTGCCAGCAGCGGGTCCGATCTGCCCCAGCATTTT
TRBV15	TRBJ1-2	.	.	CATSRVAGANANYGYTF	TGTGCCACCAGCAGAGTTGCGGGGGCGAACGCTAACTATGGCTACACCTTC
TRBV29-1	TRBJ1-2	.	.	CSVEGGYYGYTF	TGCAGCGTCGAGGGGGGGTACTATGGCTACACCTTC
TRBV6-1	TRBJ2-1	.	.	CASSEGPLDEQFF	TGTGCCAGCAGTGAGGGGCCATTGGATGAGCAGTTCTTC
TRBV6-1	TRBJ2-7	.	TRBD1	CASTLTGLTYEQYF	TGTGCCAGCACCTTGACAGGGCTCACCTACGAGCAGTACTTC
TRBV19	TRBJ2-1	.	TRBD1	CASSMAGGNNEQFF	TGTGCCAGTAGTATGGCAGGGGGTAACAATGAGCAGTTCTTC
TRBV18	TRBJ1-1	few	.	CASSPGGDTEAFF	TGTGCCAGCTCACCGGGGGGGGACACTGAAGCTTTCTTT
TRBV28	TRBJ2-7	.	.	CASTAGIWAGEQYF	TGTGCCAGCACCGCAGGAATTTGGGCGGGGGAGCAGTACTTC
TRBV7-8	TRBJ1-1	.	.	CASSLEPGQTNTEAFF	TGTGCCAGCAGCTTAGAGCCTGGACAGACGAACACTGAAGCTTTCTTT